One and the same sample provided the 2 T cell receptor beta chains below, sequenced in a study of T cell responses to AZD1222 COVID-19 vaccine. Sequenced by immunoSEQ multiplex PCR; TCRdb stores in-frame clones only, minus some. The table lists under 70,000 clones, approximately 88% of them singletons. The input for sequencing was peripheral blood, taken on day 0 of AZD1222 vaccination. These receptors came from an adult in good health.

This rearrangement joins TRBV11-2 to TRBJ2-7; TRBD1 agrees at 10 bases. The J segment lost 3 bases and the V segment lost 4 bases, leaving 3 bases of the junction unmatched. The CDR3 contains 14 residues. Looked up from germline, CDR1 is SGHAT and CDR2 is FQNNGV. DNA for the CDR3: TGTGCCAGCAGCTCAGGACAGGGGGTCTACGAGCAGTACTTC. Amino acid sequence: CASSSGQGVYEQYF.

The genes are TRBV19 and TRBJ2-2; D possibly uses TRBD1 or TRBD2 (5 bases each). Germline loops: CDR1 LNHDA, CDR2 SQIVND (reference sequence). V dropped 7 bases and J dropped 2 bases, with 14 bases sitting between them. The length of the CDR3 is 15 residues. The CDR3, as DNA: TGTGCCAGTACCCTTAGAAGGGACAACACCGGGGAGCTGTTTTTT. This gives the protein CASTLRRDNTGELFF.